The clone carrying this TCR beta chain came up many times. Its antigen is undetermined. This specimen comes from a study of T cells in Graves' hyperthyroidism and ophthalmopathy. Findings and limits, study-wide: Ophthalmopathy onset followed model prediction by a median roughly six months. Clonotypes that were expanded in thyroid above 0.001 mostly appeared in blood too.

TCR beta CDR3 regions were amplified from RNA. Initially, a first-round RT-PCR of the TCR CDR3 employed the HTBI primer set. Each CDR3 protein is one row after TCRdb ran MiXCR on the multiplex PCR reads. The sample yields some 270,000 distinct CDR3 sequences, around 26% seen once. The PBMCs had their origin in approximately 10 ml of fresh peripheral blood. Sequencing was done on a sample of blood. The clonotype was recovered from a woman between 35 and 50 years old with Graves' ophthalmopathy.

CDR3 amino acids: CASSFGGSSGNTIYF. DNA for the CDR3: TGTGCCAGCAGTTTCGGGGGAAGCTCTGGAAACACCATATATTTT. J is TRBJ1-3 and V is TRBV12-3 or TRBV12-4; D is possibly TRBD1 (5 bases). V lost 3 bases, J lost 0 bases, and 9 bases lay in between. The CDR3 sequence is 15 residues long.